This T cell receptor (beta chain) was profiled in a study of human T cells and chemical hapten exposure. The length of the CDR3 is 21 residues. Germline-derived CDR1 and CDR2 are LNHDA and SQIVND (reference sequence). V was pared by 3 bases and J by 2 bases, with 26 bases between. This clonotype was recorded many times. Its antigen is not known. The study's findings and limits: Unchanged with DPC sensitization were TCRs above 1 in 1000 frequency.

Time point noted: pre-sensitization, week 0. Sample treatment: therapeutic diphenylcyclopropenone sensitization with weekly scalp DPC. The template was total RNA from unfractionated whole blood. MiXCR was run by TCRdb on the RACE reads, yielding one entry per CDR3 protein. The sample carries 34,000 or so distinct CDR3 sequences, around 10% recorded once. The chain links TRBV19 to TRBJ2-6; possibly TRBD1 for D (5 bases). The clonotype originates from a man aged 45 to 65 with alopecia areata. Some clones in this sample may be carry-over from other donors' samples. The sample here was whole blood, taken in connection with sensitization to the hapten diphenylcyclopropenone (DPC). For the CDR3, the DNA is TGTGCCAGTAGTATCAGCCGTCGAAGGGGCCTACTATTACCTGGGGCCAACGTCCTGACTTTC. It encodes CASSISRRRGLLLPGANVLTF.